A single sample is the source of the 29 T cell receptor beta chains below, sequenced in a study of control samples from healthy donors and cancer patients. TCRdb's table, derived via immunoSEQ multiplex PCR, lists solely in-frame clones and lacks some. The sample includes around 140,000 clones, more than 80% of them seen just once. The specimen was blood. The receptors were gathered from a man aged 35-49 years in good health.

The chain combines TRBV21-1 with TRBJ1-2; TRBD1 is taken as the D call from the table, unchecked against the DNA. TRBV21-1 is given as a pseudogene. The CDR3 covers 14 residues. CDR3 DNA sequence: TGTGCCAGCAGCAGGCCACAGGGTAACTATGGCTACACCTTC. The encoded protein is CASSRPQGNYGYTF.

The chain combines TRBV10-1 with TRBJ2-2, with TRBD1 matching 7 bases. This CDR3 comprises 14 residues. V lost 5 bases to trimming and J lost 6 bases; unmatched junction nucleotides: 6. Germline V gives CDR1 WNHNN, CDR2 SYGVQD (reference sequence). CDR3 amino acids: CASSSTGFAGELFF. The CDR3 DNA is TGCGCCAGCAGTTCGACAGGGTTTGCCGGGGAGCTGTTTTTT.

J is TRBJ2-3 and V is TRBV19, with TRBD1 matching 9 bases. J lost 7 bases, V lost 5 bases, and 10 bases had no gene match. The CDR3 spans 15 residues. Germline assignment: CDR1 LNHDA and CDR2 SQIVND (reference sequence). The DNA of the CDR3 is TGTGCCAGTAGTTTCAGACCGGGACAGGGAAATACGCAGTATTTT. This codes for CASSFRPGQGNTQYF.

This clone has just one count. The V call is TRBV5-1, the J call TRBJ2-2, with D possibly called TRBD1 or TRBD2 (6 bases each). Germline assignment: CDR1 SGHRS and CDR2 YFSETQ. CDR3 length: 16 residues. V lost 4 bases to trimming and J lost 3 bases, with 16 bases between them. The CDR3 is CASSTTGRGDTGELFF. In nucleotides, the CDR3 is TGCGCCAGCAGCACTACAGGGCGCGGGGACACCGGGGAGCTGTTTTTT. Full variable domain (missing parts from reference TRBV5-1 and TRBJ2-2): KAGVTQTPRYLIKTRGQQVTLSCSPISGHRSVSWYQQTPGQGLQFLFEYFSETQRNKGNFPGRFSGRQFSNSRSEMNVSTLELGDSALYLCASSTTGRGDTGELFFGEGSRLTVL.

The rearrangement links TRBV24-1 to TRBJ1-3, with D uncertain. Germline CDR1 KGHDR, CDR2 SFDVKD. V was trimmed by 0 bases and J by 4 bases, leaving 3 bases between them. There are 13 residues in the CDR3. This CDR3 is CATSDLGGNTIYF. The CDR3 bases are TGTGCCACCAGTGATTTGGGAGGAAACACCATATATTTT.

The V call is TRBV9, the J call TRBJ1-2, with D perhaps matching TRBD1 (6 bases). The V gene lost 0 bases and the J gene lost 5 bases, with 11 bases spanning the gap. CDR1 is SGDLS, CDR2 YYNGEE, per germline. The CDR3 consists of 14 residues. The CDR3 DNA sequence: TGTGCCAGCAGCGTAGGGGGGGGCGGATATGGCTACACCTTC. It encodes CASSVGGGGYGYTF. Based on the CDR3 plus reference TRBV9 and TRBJ1-2, the full variable domain is DSGVTQTPKHLITATGQRVTLRCSPRSGDLSVYWYQQSLDQGLQFLIQYYNGEERAKGNILERFSAQQFPDLHSELNLSSLELGDSALYFCASSVGGGGYGYTFGSGTRLTVV.

The rearrangement links TRBV11-3 to TRBJ2-1, with 14 bases lining up with TRBD2. J gave up 7 bases and V 1 base, and 9 bases lay outside the gene matches. CDR1 SGHNT and CDR2 YENEEA come from the germline V gene. The CDR3 sequence is 18 residues long. The CDR3 here is CASSLGVTSGGGWNEQFF. The CDR3, as DNA: TGTGCCAGCAGCTTAGGCGTGACTAGCGGGGGGGGATGGAATGAGCAGTTCTTC. Full variable domain (rest looked up from reference TRBV11-3 and TRBJ2-1): EAGVVQSPRYKIIEKKQPVAFWCNPISGHNTLYWYLQNLGQGPELLIRYENEEAVDDSQLPKDRFSAERLKGVDSTLKIQPAELGDSAVYLCASSLGVTSGGGWNEQFFGPGTRLTVL.

The J gene is TRBJ1-2, the V gene TRBV18; possible D gene TRBD1, 5 bases. With 5 bases removed from V and 7 bases from J, the gap between germline ends came to 17 bases. Looked up from germline, CDR1 is KGHSH and CDR2 is LQKENI. The CDR3 sequence is 14 residues long. CDR3 DNA: TGTGCCAGCTCAACCACGACCGGGGCGGGTGGCTACACCTTC. Translating it yields CASSTTTGAGGYTF.

The rearrangement joins TRBV2 to TRBJ1-5; 7 bases line up with TRBD1. This CDR3 has 15 amino acids. Trimming at V came to 7 bases and at J to 4 bases, leaving 10 bases not matched to a gene. Germline V gene sequence: CDR1 SNHLY, CDR2 FYNNEI. CDR3 loop: CASTTTGIWNQPQHF. The CDR3 DNA reads as TGTGCCAGCACCACGACAGGGATCTGGAATCAGCCCCAGCATTTT. The whole variable domain, remainder taken from reference TRBV2 and TRBJ1-5, is EPEVTQTPSHQVTQMGQEVILRCVPISNHLYFYWYRQILGQKVEFLVSFYNNEISEKSEIFDDQFSVERPDGSNFTLKIRSTKLEDSAMYFCASTTTGIWNQPQHFGDGTRLSIL.

The chain links TRBV5-1 to TRBJ2-3; 11 positions match TRBD2. The J segment lost 7 bases and the V segment lost 4 bases, leaving 11 bases of the junction unmatched. Looked up from germline, CDR1 is SGHRS and CDR2 is YFSETQ. The CDR3 has 16 residues. The DNA for the CDR3 is TGCGCCAGCAGCCTGGCCCTAGCGGGGGGAATGTATACGCAGTATTTT. Translating gives CASSLALAGGMYTQYF. The complete variable domain, with remaining parts taken from reference TRBV5-1 and TRBJ2-3, reads KAGVTQTPRYLIKTRGQQVTLSCSPISGHRSVSWYQQTPGQGLQFLFEYFSETQRNKGNFPGRFSGRQFSNSRSEMNVSTLELGDSALYLCASSLALAGGMYTQYFGPGTRLTVL.

This rearrangement joins TRBV27 to TRBJ2-1; the D gene is possibly TRBD2 (6 bases). Germline CDR1 reads MNHEY; CDR2 reads SMNVEV (reference sequence). This CDR3 spans 13 amino acids. V was pared by 3 bases and J by 3 bases, with 6 bases between. This chain's CDR3 is CASSLGGYNEQFF. The CDR3 bases are TGTGCCAGCAGTTTGGGGGGCTACAATGAGCAGTTCTTC.

The chain combines TRBV19 with TRBJ1-2, with D perhaps TRBD1 (5 bases). The V end lost 5 bases, the J end lost 0 bases, and 10 bases lay between the germline ends. The CDR3 totals 14 residues. Germline V gene lookup returns CDR1 LNHDA and CDR2 SQIVND (reference sequence). The CDR3 is CASSLTGANYGYTF. The CDR3 DNA is TGTGCCAGTAGTTTAACAGGAGCTAACTATGGCTACACCTTC. The whole variable domain, filled in from reference TRBV19 and TRBJ1-2, reads DGGITQSPKYLFRKEGQNVTLSCEQNLNHDAMYWYRQDPGQGLRLIYYSQIVNDFQKGDIAEGYSVSREKKESFPLTVTSAQKNPTAFYLCASSLTGANYGYTFGSGTRLTVV.

The CDR3 protein is CASSISMRGHTEAFF. The CDR3 DNA is TGTGCCAGTAGTATTTCGATGCGGGGACACACTGAAGCTTTCTTT. The chain recombines TRBV19 with TRBJ1-1; D might be TRBD1 (5 bases). This CDR3 has 15 amino acids. The germline gives CDR1 LNHDA, CDR2 SQIVND (reference sequence). V was shortened by 3 bases and J by 3 bases, with 14 bases between the two germline ends.

V is TRBV11-2 and J is TRBJ2-7, with 10 nucleotides matching TRBD2. Germline CDR1 reads SGHAT; CDR2 reads FQNNGV. This CDR3 contains 14 residues. J gave up 2 bases and V 5 bases, and 3 bases lay outside the gene matches. CDR3 sequence (DNA): TGTGCCAGCAGCGTAGCGGGGGGACCCTACGAGCAGTACTTC. It specifies CASSVAGGPYEQYF.

This chain joins TRBV5-1 and TRBJ2-2, with D unclear. The CDR3 runs 14 residues. Trimming left V 0 bases short and J 4 bases short, with 7 bases between. The germline CDR1 and CDR2 sequences are SGHRS and YFSETQ. The CDR3 region is CASSLAYATGELFF. CDR3 DNA: TGCGCCAGCAGCTTGGCCTATGCCACCGGGGAGCTGTTTTTT.

The rearrangement uses TRBV10-3 and TRBJ1-5; D is perhaps TRBD1 (6 bases). Trimming stripped 0 bases from V and 3 bases from J, with 9 bases between. This CDR3 has 15 amino acids. CDR1 ENHRY and CDR2 SYGVKD come from the germline V gene. CDR3 DNA sequence: TGTGCCATCAGTGAGTCGCCAGGGGCCAATCAGCCCCAGCATTTT. This codes for CAISESPGANQPQHF.

The chain couples TRBV28 to TRBJ1-1, with TRBD1 matching over 10 bases. Germline CDR1 and CDR2: MDHEN and SYDVKM. Trimming cost V 5 bases and J 8 bases; bases outside gene matches: 11. This CDR3 region has 15 residues. CDR3 amino acids: CASSTTGGNSGEAFF. In DNA, the CDR3 is TGTGCCAGCAGTACGACAGGGGGCAATTCTGGGGAAGCTTTCTTT.

This clone was seen a few times. The chain has TRBV19 and TRBJ1-6; D is ambiguous. The CDR3 is 13 residues long. Germline V gene data show CDR1 as LNHDA and CDR2 as SQIVND (reference sequence). V lost 3 bases and J lost 3, with 3 bases in between. The CDR3 coding sequence is TGTGCCAGTAGTATCAACTATAATTCACCCCTCCACTTT. Its translation: CASSINYNSPLHF.

The rearrangement links TRBV29-1 to TRBJ2-5; tentatively, D is TRBD2 (6 bases). Germline lookup yields CDR1 SQVTM and CDR2 ANQGSEA. V gave up 6 bases and J gave up 5 bases, with 22 bases separating them. The CDR3 covers 15 residues. The CDR3 nucleotides are TGCAGCGTCTCAACCCGGGCCTCAAGCGGGGAGACCCAGTACTTC. This sequence encodes CSVSTRASSGETQYF.

This rearrangement joins TRBV7-8 to TRBJ2-1; the D gene could be TRBD1 or TRBD2 (5 bases each). Germline V gene data show CDR1 as SGHVS and CDR2 as FQNEAQ. The CDR3 has 15 residues. V was trimmed by 1 base and J by 6 bases, leaving 13 bases between them. The CDR3 loop reads CASSLVRIGGNEQFF. CDR3 coding DNA: TGTGCCAGCAGCTTAGTCCGGATTGGGGGCAATGAGCAGTTCTTC.

The chain recombines TRBV11-2 with TRBJ2-2; D remains ambiguous. This CDR3 is 12 amino acids long. The germline V and J ends were trimmed by 5 bases and 7 bases, with 8 bases remaining between them. Germline CDR1 and CDR2: SGHAT and FQNNGV. The CDR3 DNA reads TGTGCCAGCAGCCATCCGGTCGGGGAGCTGTTTTTT. As protein: CASSHPVGELFF.

V and J are TRBV27 and TRBJ2-7; D perhaps matches TRBD1 (5 bases). Trimming took 3 bases from V and 1 from J, leaving 10 bases between them. This CDR3 has 14 amino acids. CDR1 is MNHEY and CDR2 is SMNVEV in the germline V gene (reference sequence). For the CDR3, the DNA is TGTGCCAGCAGTTTTTCGGCAGGGTCCTACGAGCAGTACTTC. Translating it yields CASSFSAGSYEQYF.

The chain links TRBV7-9 to TRBJ1-1; D is unclear. The CDR3 sequence is 14 residues long. Germline CDR1 SEHNR, CDR2 FQNEAQ (reference sequence). The V and J ends lost 4 bases and 5 bases respectively, with 14 bases between them. CDR3 loop: CASSSSARRTEAFF. The CDR3 nucleotides read TGTGCCAGCAGCTCTTCTGCCCGAAGGACTGAAGCTTTCTTT.

The chain employs TRBV27 and TRBJ2-7; the match to TRBD1 covers 7 bases. CDR3 length equals 15 residues. CDR1 is MNHEY and CDR2 is SMNVEV in the germline V gene (reference sequence). V shed 7 bases, J shed 1 base, and the junction held 10 bases outside the gene matches. DNA for the CDR3: TGTGCCAGCACCCCCGTACAGGGGACGTCCTACGAGCAGTACTTC. Translation gives CASTPVQGTSYEQYF.

The V call is TRBV3-1 (or the pseudogene TRBV3-2), the J call TRBJ1-4; a possible D gene is TRBD1 (5 bases). Looked up from germline, CDR1 is LGHDT and CDR2 is YNNKEL (reference sequence). Trimming took 4 bases from V and 3 from J, leaving 9 bases between them. This CDR3 region has 14 residues. This CDR3 is CASSPGRANEKLFF. Here the CDR3 DNA reads TGTGCCAGCAGCCCGGGACGGGCTAATGAAAAACTGTTTTTT.

V and J are TRBV7-2 and TRBJ1-2; D possibly corresponds to TRBD1 (5 bases). Germline CDR1 SGHTA, CDR2 FQGNSA. Trimming took 5 bases from V and 2 from J, leaving 9 bases between them. The CDR3 extends over 13 amino acids. CDR3 loop: CASSPDKNYGYTF. For the CDR3, the DNA is TGTGCCAGCAGCCCGGACAAGAACTATGGCTACACCTTC.

V usage is TRBV28 and J usage is TRBJ1-5; D perhaps matches TRBD1 (6 bases). The CDR3 is made up of 13 amino acids. Germline CDR1 is MDHEN and CDR2 is SYDVKM. The V end was cut by 6 bases, the J end by 9 bases, with 15 bases between. The CDR3 loop is CASSQVQGWPQHF. Here the CDR3 DNA reads TGTGCCAGCAGCCAGGTACAGGGTTGGCCCCAGCATTTT.

The chain joins TRBV7-2 to TRBJ2-1, with unresolved D. The CDR3 sequence is 13 residues long. Trimming left V 4 bases short and J 7 bases short, with 11 bases between. Germline lookup yields CDR1 SGHTA and CDR2 FQGNSA. CDR3 nucleotide sequence: TGTGCCAGCAGCTGGAGAATAGTGAATGAGCAGTTCTTC. This sequence encodes CASSWRIVNEQFF.

The chain recombines TRBV7-9 with TRBJ2-3; tentative D call: TRBD1 (6 bases). The V gene lost 5 bases and the J gene lost 2 bases, with 11 bases spanning the gap. Germline CDR1 SEHNR, CDR2 FQNEAQ (reference sequence). This CDR3 spans 14 amino acids. CDR3 coding DNA: TGTGCCAGCAGCCCTCGGACAGTCACAGATACGCAGTATTTT. Protein product: CASSPRTVTDTQYF.